Here is one TCR beta chain with its context. This clonotype was observed at least ten times. The target of this receptor is not known. No qualities accompany the bases; no much larger clone lies one base away. Set within a cohort of healthcare workers in London, UK, this nested case-control study involved weekly PCR testing of nasopharyngeal swabs along with blood sampling. Healthcare workers were recruited during the week of the UK lockdown, between 23 and 31 March 2020, and followed weekly for up to 16 weeks. The data were obtained in a study of early T cells in non-severe SARS-CoV-2 infection (dated by TCRdb to the early 2020s). Turning to the overall study: TCR sequencing used bulk RNA from unsorted whole blood, so alpha and beta chains could not be paired.

The receptor library was made with 5' RACE. Instrument on record: NextSeq 500. Unique molecular identifiers were attached to individual cDNA molecules in the TCR library protocol so that sequencing error and PCR bias could be corrected. Both TCR alpha and beta chains were sequenced, and tight co-correlation was observed between alpha and beta sequence abundances in each sample. The paper's processing steps were these. Decombinator V4 was used to annotate TCR sequences for V gene, J gene and CDR3. Expanded TCRs were defined as changing significantly between any two time points under a Poisson model with p below 0.0001. TCR abundances were normalised to the total number of TCRs sequenced per sample and were expressed as counts per million. TRAV1-2 paired with TRAJ12, TRAJ20 or TRAJ33 defined MAIT TCRs, while TRAV10 paired with TRAJ18 defined iNKT TCRs. A search of VDJdb, accessed on 1 November 2021, was run for TCRs annotated to CMV, EBV and SARS-CoV-2, with TCRs annotated for multiple antigens excluded. The public sequencing data were trimmed at Q25 with fastp and processed into clonotypes with MiXCR by TCRdb, which kept only in-frame beta chains. Identical CDR3 proteins give one entry, which carries the most common genes and DNA. V and J calls and clone size were set by TCRdb, not the authors. The sample records about 45,000 distinct CDR3 sequences, approximately 12% of which are singletons. In total, the top ten clones hold around 16% of the sample.

The junction shows trimming of 4 bases on V and 0 bases on J, plus 14 bases between the germline ends. The CDR3 numbers 16 residues from cysteine through phenylalanine. The entry retains the CDR3 DNA only, 48 bases that are in frame from base 1. Reading the germline V gene gives CDR1 SGHRS and CDR2 YFSETQ. Overall results and qualifications from the work: Matching against VDJdb was skewed toward anti-spike CD8 responses, likely underestimated virus-specific expansions, and missed private and CD4 specificities.

This TCR was sampled from an adult who was a healthcare worker with PCR-confirmed SARS-CoV-2 infection or an uninfected control (not recorded which). The rearranged segments are TRBV5-1 and TRBJ2-1; the D segment might be TRBD1 or TRBD2, since each matches 5 bases. Sequencing was done on a sample of whole blood. The DNA sequence is given as TGCGCCAGCAGCCCCGGGGCCGTAAGCTCCTACAATGAGCAGTTCTTC. Its product reads: CASSPGAVSSYNEQFF.